The source of this TCR beta chain is a study of OX40 agonist ivuxolimab in advanced cancers. Study overall: Ivuxolimab, an agonistic anti-OX40 (CD134) antibody, was given to patients. Regarding the study as a whole: Doses of 0.1 to 3.0 mg/kg were accompanied by clonal expansion of CD4+ and CD8+ blood T cells by week 6.

Some clones are missing from TCRdb's copy, which holds only in-frame ones; the method was immunoSEQ multiplex PCR. The sample holds 100,000 to 150,000 clones, about 93% seen once. In its sample, this clone was seen once. What it binds is unknown. Losses at the gene ends were 5 bases for V and 5 bases for J; bases not matched to a gene: 9. There are 15 residues in the CDR3. CDR1 is WSHSY and CDR2 is SAAADI in the germline V gene. The material sequenced was CD4+ or CD8+ T cells sorted from blood, taken in a trial of the OX40 agonist ivuxolimab. The rearrangement uses TRBV10-2 and TRBJ2-5; 9 nucleotides line up with TRBD1. This receptor was obtained from an adult with an advanced solid tumor such as melanoma, head and neck, liver or kidney cancer. The CDR3 DNA reads as TGCGCCAGCAGTATATTAGGGACAGGGCTGGAGACCCAGTACTTC. Encoded protein: CASSILGTGLETQYF.